The sequence of this T cell receptor (beta chain) was determined in a study of blood T cell repertoires in COVID-19. Data came from immunoSEQ multiplex PCR; TCRdb stores just in-frame clones and leaves some out. The sample has 150,000 to 200,000 clones, 65% to 85% seen once. CDR1 and CDR2 (germline): SGHTA, FQGNSA. CDR3 length: 16 residues. Trimming took off 1 base at V and 8 bases at J, with 18 bases between the two ends. Sample: peripheral blood. This clonotype was obtained from a human donor with acute or convalescent COVID-19. The donor label of this sample is uncertain. The rearrangement links TRBV7-2 to TRBJ2-1, with a weak D call TRBD1 (6 bases). CDR3 nucleotides: TGTGCCAGCAGCTTAGAGGGGGACCCCAACCGGGATGAGCAGTTCTTC. The encoded protein is CASSLEGDPNRDEQFF.